A single sample is the source of the 19 T cell receptor beta chains below, sequenced in a study of blood T cell repertoires in COVID-19. Generated by immunoSEQ multiplex PCR, the TCRdb table keeps only in-frame clones and is missing some. Of about 77,000 clones in the sample, roughly 78% were seen once. Sequenced: peripheral blood. The receptors were sampled from a woman aged 70 to 79 with acute or convalescent COVID-19.

The genes are TRBV24-1 and TRBJ2-3, with a tentative D call TRBD2 (5 bases). Deletions cut 2 bases from V and 0 bases from J, with 14 bases between. The CDR3 loop spans 17 amino acids. CDR1 KGHDR and CDR2 SFDVKD come from the germline V gene. In DNA, the CDR3 is TGTGCCACCAGTGATTCCGGGGTGTCTTCTAGCACAGATACGCAGTATTTT. Its translation: CATSDSGVSSSTDTQYF.

The chain combines TRBV27 with TRBJ1-1; D is undetermined. V shed 6 bases and J shed 0 bases, with 14 bases lying between them. The CDR3 consists of 15 residues. CDR1 is MNHEY, CDR2 SMNVEV, per germline (reference sequence). The CDR3 coding sequence is TGTGCCAGCAGATCAGAATCAATCTTGAACACTGAAGCTTTCTTT. Its protein is CASRSESILNTEAFF.

This chain connects TRBV6-5 to TRBJ1-2, with D perhaps matching TRBD1 (6 bases). Trimming pared 4 bases from V and 8 bases from J, leaving 17 bases between. CDR3 length: 14 residues. Germline-derived CDR1 and CDR2 are MNHEY and SVGAGI. The CDR3 nucleotides read TGTGCCAGCAGTTCTCAGGGGAGGGGGACCGGCTACACCTTC. Its protein product is CASSSQGRGTGYTF.

J is TRBJ2-3 and V is TRBV7-2; D not resolved. The length of the CDR3 is 14 residues. V lost 1 base and J lost 0, with 5 bases in between. Per the germline V gene, CDR1 is SGHTA and CDR2 is FQGNSA. CDR3 in amino acids: CASSLVPSTDTQYF. The CDR3, as DNA: TGTGCCAGCAGCTTAGTCCCGAGCACAGATACGCAGTATTTT.

This chain links TRBV5-1 with TRBJ1-3; D not resolved. Germline V CDR1 and CDR2: SGHRS, YFSETQ. The CDR3 runs 13 residues. The V end was cut by 4 bases, the J end by 0 bases, with 5 bases between. This CDR3 is CASSGGSGNTIYF. The CDR3 bases are TGCGCCAGCAGCGGCGGCTCTGGAAACACCATATATTTT.

The genes are TRBV29-1 and TRBJ1-1; TRBD1 might be the D (6 bases). The CDR3 loop spans 14 amino acids. Trimming left V 6 bases short and J 0 bases short, with 14 bases between. Germline loops: CDR1 SQVTM, CDR2 ANQGSEA. The CDR3 DNA sequence: TGCAGCGTCGATCAACAGGGAGTGAACACTGAAGCTTTCTTT. It translates to CSVDQQGVNTEAFF.

The J gene is TRBJ1-2, the V gene TRBV19; no firm D call. CDR3 length equals 12 residues. The germline V gene encodes CDR1 LNHDA and CDR2 SQIVND (reference sequence). Trimming cost V 7 bases and J 4 bases, with 10 bases left between them. Written as DNA, the CDR3 is TGTGCCAGTACGTCCGAACTCTATGGCTACACCTTC. Its translation is CASTSELYGYTF.

In nucleotides, the CDR3 is TGTGCCACCAGTGACTGGGGGGGCGAAACAGATACGCAGTATTTT. Its protein is CATSDWGGETDTQYF. The chain has TRBV24-1 and TRBJ2-3, with D possibly matching TRBD2 (7 bases). Per germline, CDR1 KGHDR and CDR2 SFDVKD. V lost 4 bases to trimming and J lost 3 bases, with 13 bases between them. CDR3 length equals 15 residues.

This clone showed up just a few times. The chain recombines TRBV7-6 with TRBJ2-7, with 7 nucleotides matching TRBD2. The V gene's germline CDR1 is SGHVS and CDR2 FNYEAQ. CDR3 length: 15 residues. V was pared by 6 bases and J by 3 bases, with 11 bases of the junction left unmatched. CDR3 bases: TGTGCCAGCAGACAGTATGCGGGGGAGAACTACGAGCAGTACTTC. Encoded protein: CASRQYAGENYEQYF. Drawing the rest from reference TRBV7-6 and TRBJ2-7, the complete variable domain is GAGVSQSPRYKVTKRGQDVALRCDPISGHVSLYWYRQALGQGPEFLTYFNYEAQQDKSGLPNDRFSAERPEGSISTLTIQRTEQRDSAMYRCASRQYAGENYEQYFGPGTRLTVT.

This clone showed up just a few times. Other DNA sequences in the sample encode the same CDR3. This chain joins TRBV7-8 and TRBJ1-1, with D hard to call. This CDR3 region has 13 residues. V was cut by 3 bases and J by 1 base, with 6 bases left in between. CDR1 is SGHVS, CDR2 FQNEAQ, per germline. The CDR3 sequence: CASSLQENTEAFF. The CDR3, as DNA: TGTGCCAGCAGCTTGCAGGAGAACACTGAAGCTTTCTTT. The full variable domain, in which reference TRBV7-8 and TRBJ1-1 provide the parts outside the CDR3, is GAGVSQSPRYKVAKRGQDVALRCDPISGHVSLFWYQQALGQGPEFLTYFQNEAQLDKSGLPSDRFFAERPEGSVSTLKIQRTQQEDSAVYLCASSLQENTEAFFGQGTRLTVV.

This chain joins TRBV11-2 and TRBJ1-6; a possible D gene is TRBD1 (6 bases). Trimming removed 9 bases from V and 10 bases from J, with 19 bases in between. CDR1 is SGHAT, CDR2 FQNNGV, per germline. The CDR3 length is 14 residues. This chain's CDR3 is CASNPGGAESPLHF. Written as DNA, the CDR3 is TGTGCCAGTAATCCGGGGGGCGCCGAGTCACCCCTCCACTTT.

This clone was observed a handful of times. The rearrangement uses TRBV2 and TRBJ1-2, with 9 bases lining up with TRBD1. This CDR3 comprises 13 residues. The ends lost 7 bases at V and 8 bases at J; junction bases unmatched: 8. The V gene's germline CDR1 is SNHLY and CDR2 FYNNEI. The CDR3 DNA sequence: TGTGCCAGCACCCGGGACAGGGTAGACGGCTACACCTTC. Amino acid sequence: CASTRDRVDGYTF. Combining the CDR3 with reference TRBV2 and TRBJ1-2 gives the whole variable domain EPEVTQTPSHQVTQMGQEVILRCVPISNHLYFYWYRQILGQKVEFLVSFYNNEISEKSEIFDDQFSVERPDGSNFTLKIRSTKLEDSAMYFCASTRDRVDGYTFGSGTRLTVV.

This clone was observed a single time. The V gene is TRBV2, the J gene TRBJ1-2, with 9 bases that match TRBD1. The CDR3 spans 13 residues. Germline assignment: CDR1 SNHLY and CDR2 FYNNEI. Trimming removed 7 bases from V and 2 bases from J; junction bases left unmatched: 2. The CDR3 spells CASTGTGNYGYTF. Here the CDR3 DNA reads TGTGCCAGCACCGGGACAGGGAACTATGGCTACACCTTC.

The J gene is TRBJ2-7, the V gene TRBV9, with D possibly matching TRBD1 (5 bases). V lost 0 bases, J lost 7 bases, and 11 bases lay in between. Germline V CDR1 and CDR2: SGDLS, YYNGEE. The CDR3 covers 13 residues. Here the CDR3 reads CASSVGWGWEQYF. The CDR3 nucleotides are TGTGCCAGCAGCGTAGGATGGGGCTGGGAGCAGTACTTC.

The CDR3 protein is CASSFLAGGPSADTQYF. CDR3 bases: TGTGCCAGCAGCTTTTTAGCGGGGGGTCCAAGCGCAGATACGCAGTATTTT. V is TRBV7-2 and J is TRBJ2-3; 10 bases are a match to TRBD2. With 3 bases clipped from V and 4 bases from J, the junction kept 10 bases outside the gene matches. The germline V gene encodes CDR1 SGHTA and CDR2 FQGNSA. CDR3 length: 17 residues.

This chain links TRBV6-1 with TRBJ1-2, with a possible D match to TRBD1 (5 bases). V was cut by 3 bases and J by 3 bases, with 14 bases left in between. Germline values: CDR1 MNHNS, CDR2 SASEGT. The CDR3 runs to 15 residues. CDR3 sequence (DNA): TGTGCCAGCAGTGAGGGGTCAGACAGTTACTATGGCTACACCTTC. Protein product: CASSEGSDSYYGYTF.

This clone was recorded only once. The same CDR3 also results from other DNA sequences found in this sample. The V call is TRBV27, the J call TRBJ2-1; D is possibly TRBD2 (7 bases). The germline gives CDR1 MNHEY, CDR2 SMNVEV (reference sequence). V gave up 2 bases and J gave up 6 bases, with 8 bases separating them. The CDR3 totals 13 residues. CDR3 bases: TGTGCCAGCAGTTTAGGGGGGGCCAATGAGCAGTTCTTC. Translated: CASSLGGANEQFF.

CDR3 DNA sequence: TGTGCCAGCAGCCCCGGGATCTCTGGAAACACCATATATTTT. The encoded protein is CASSPGISGNTIYF. This rearrangement joins TRBV6-2 or TRBV6-3 to TRBJ1-3; D is ambiguous. The V gene's germline CDR1 is MNHEY and CDR2 SVGEGT. V dropped 6 bases and J dropped 0 bases, with 9 bases sitting between them. The CDR3 contains 14 residues.

CDR3 region: CASSHREGMNTEAFF. CDR3 nucleotides: TGCGCCAGCAGCCATAGGGAGGGGATGAACACTGAAGCTTTCTTT. The chain joins TRBV4-3 to TRBJ1-1; D perhaps matches TRBD1 (5 bases). The CDR3 runs to 15 residues. The V end lost 3 bases, the J end lost 0 bases, and 11 bases lay between the germline ends. Germline assignment: CDR1 LGHNA and CDR2 YSLEER.